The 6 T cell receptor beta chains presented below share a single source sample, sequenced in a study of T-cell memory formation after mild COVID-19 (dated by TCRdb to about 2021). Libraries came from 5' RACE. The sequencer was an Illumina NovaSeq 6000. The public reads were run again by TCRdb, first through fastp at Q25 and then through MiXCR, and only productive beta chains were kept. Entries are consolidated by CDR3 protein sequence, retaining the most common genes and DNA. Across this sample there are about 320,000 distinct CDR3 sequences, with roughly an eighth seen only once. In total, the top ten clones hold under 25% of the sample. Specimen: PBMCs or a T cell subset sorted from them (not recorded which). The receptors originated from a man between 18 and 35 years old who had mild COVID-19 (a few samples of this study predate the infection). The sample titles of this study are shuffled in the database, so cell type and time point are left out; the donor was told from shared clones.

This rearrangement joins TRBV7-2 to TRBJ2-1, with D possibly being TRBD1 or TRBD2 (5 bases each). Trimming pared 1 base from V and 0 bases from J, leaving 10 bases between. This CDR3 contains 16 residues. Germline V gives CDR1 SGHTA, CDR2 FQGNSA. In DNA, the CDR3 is TGTGCCAGCAGCTTAGACGGGGCAGTCTCCTACAATGAGCAGTTCTTC. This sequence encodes CASSLDGAVSYNEQFF.

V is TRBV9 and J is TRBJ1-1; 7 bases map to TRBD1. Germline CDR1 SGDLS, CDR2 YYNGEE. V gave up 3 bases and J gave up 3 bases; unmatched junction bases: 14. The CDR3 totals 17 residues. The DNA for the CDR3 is TGTGCCAGCAGCGCCAACGTAGGGCCAGGGGGGGACACTGAAGCTTTCTTT. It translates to CASSANVGPGGDTEAFF.

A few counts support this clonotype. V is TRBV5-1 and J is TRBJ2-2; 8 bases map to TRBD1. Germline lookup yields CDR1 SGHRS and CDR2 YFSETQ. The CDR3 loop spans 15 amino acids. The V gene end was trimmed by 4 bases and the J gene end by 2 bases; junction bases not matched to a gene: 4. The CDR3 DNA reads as TGCGCCAGCAGCCAGGGACAGGTCAACACCGGGGAGCTGTTTTTT. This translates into CASSQGQVNTGELFF.

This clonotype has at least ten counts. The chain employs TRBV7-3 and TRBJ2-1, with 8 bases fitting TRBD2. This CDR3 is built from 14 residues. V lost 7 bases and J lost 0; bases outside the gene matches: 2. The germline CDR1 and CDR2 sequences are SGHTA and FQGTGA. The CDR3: CASTAGGSYNEQFF. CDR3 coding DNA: TGTGCCAGCACGGCGGGGGGCTCCTACAATGAGCAGTTCTTC.

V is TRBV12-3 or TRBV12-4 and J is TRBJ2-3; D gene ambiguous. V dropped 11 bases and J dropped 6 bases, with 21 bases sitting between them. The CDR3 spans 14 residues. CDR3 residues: CAHTERSITDTQYF. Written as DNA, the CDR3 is TGTGCCCATACCGAGCGTAGTATTACCGATACGCAGTATTTT.

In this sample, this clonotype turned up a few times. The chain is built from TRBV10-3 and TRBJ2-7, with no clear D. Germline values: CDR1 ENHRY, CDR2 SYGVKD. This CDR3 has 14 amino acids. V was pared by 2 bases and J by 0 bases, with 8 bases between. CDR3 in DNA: TGTGCCATCAGTGAGCTAGGCAGCTCCTACGAGCAGTACTTC. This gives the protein CAISELGSSYEQYF.